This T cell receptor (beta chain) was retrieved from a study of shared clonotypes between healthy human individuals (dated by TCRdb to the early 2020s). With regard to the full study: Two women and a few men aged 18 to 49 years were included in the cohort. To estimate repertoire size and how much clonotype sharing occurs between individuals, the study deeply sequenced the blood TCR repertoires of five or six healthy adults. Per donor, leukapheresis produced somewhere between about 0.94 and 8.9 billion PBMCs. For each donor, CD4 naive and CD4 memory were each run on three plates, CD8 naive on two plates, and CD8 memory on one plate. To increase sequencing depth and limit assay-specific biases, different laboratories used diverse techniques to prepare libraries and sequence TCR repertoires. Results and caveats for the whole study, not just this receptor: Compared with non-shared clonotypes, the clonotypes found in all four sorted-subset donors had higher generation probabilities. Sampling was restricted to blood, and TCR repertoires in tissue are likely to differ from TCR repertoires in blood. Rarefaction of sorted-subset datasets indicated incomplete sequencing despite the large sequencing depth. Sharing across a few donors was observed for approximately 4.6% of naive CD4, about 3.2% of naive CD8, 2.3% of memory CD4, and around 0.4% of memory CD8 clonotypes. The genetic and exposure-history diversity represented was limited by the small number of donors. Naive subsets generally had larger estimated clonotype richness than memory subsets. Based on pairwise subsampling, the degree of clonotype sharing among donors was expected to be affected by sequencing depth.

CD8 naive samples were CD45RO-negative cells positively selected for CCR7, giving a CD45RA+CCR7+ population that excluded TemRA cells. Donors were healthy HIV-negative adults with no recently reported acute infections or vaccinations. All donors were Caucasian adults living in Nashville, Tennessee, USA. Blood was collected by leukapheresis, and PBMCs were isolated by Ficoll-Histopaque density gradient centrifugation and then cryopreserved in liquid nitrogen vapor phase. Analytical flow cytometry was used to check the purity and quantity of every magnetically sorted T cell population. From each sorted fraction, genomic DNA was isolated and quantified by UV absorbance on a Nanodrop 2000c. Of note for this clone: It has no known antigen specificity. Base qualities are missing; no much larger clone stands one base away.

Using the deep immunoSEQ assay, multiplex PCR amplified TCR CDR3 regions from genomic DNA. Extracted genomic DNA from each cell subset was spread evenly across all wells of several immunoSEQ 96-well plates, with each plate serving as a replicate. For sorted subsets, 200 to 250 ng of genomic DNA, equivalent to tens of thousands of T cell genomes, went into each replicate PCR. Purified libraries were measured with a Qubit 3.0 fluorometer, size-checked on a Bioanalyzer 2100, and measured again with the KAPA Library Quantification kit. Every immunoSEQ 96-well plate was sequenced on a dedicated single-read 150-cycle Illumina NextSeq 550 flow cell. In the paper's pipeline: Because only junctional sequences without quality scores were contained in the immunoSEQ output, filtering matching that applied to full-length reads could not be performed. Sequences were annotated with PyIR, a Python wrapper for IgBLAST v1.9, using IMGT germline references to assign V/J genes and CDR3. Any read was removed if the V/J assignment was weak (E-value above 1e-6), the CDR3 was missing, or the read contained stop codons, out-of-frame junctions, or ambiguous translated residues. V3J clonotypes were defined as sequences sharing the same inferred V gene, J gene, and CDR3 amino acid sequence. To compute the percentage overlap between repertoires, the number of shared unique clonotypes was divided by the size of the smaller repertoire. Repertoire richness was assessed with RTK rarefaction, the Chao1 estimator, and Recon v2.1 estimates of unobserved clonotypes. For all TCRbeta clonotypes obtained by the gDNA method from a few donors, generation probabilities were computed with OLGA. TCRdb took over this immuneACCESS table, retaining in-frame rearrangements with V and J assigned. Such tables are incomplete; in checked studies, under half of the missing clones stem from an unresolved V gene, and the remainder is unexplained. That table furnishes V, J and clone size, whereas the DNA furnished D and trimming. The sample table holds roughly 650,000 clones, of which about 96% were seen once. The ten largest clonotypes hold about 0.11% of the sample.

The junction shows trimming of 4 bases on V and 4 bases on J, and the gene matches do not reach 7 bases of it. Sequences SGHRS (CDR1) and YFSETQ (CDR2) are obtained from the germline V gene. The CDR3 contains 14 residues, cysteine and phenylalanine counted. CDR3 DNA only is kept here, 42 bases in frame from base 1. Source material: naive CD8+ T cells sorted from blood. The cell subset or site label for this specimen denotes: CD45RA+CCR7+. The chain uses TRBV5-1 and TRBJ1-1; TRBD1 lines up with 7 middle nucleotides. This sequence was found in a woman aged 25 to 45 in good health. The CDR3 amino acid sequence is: CASSPRTGATEAFF. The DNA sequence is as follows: TGCGCCAGCAGCCCTAGGACAGGCGCCACTGAAGCTTTCTTT.